This entry features one T cell receptor (beta chain) sequence. The antigen is unknown. This CDR3 has 14 amino acids. Germline trimming cut 2 bases from V and 6 bases from J; bases unmatched to any gene: 5. Germline CDR1 MNHEY, CDR2 SMNVEV (reference sequence). Each donor's status was that of a healthy bone marrow donor. PCR involved 60 Vbeta and 13 Jbeta primers. The table came from immunoSEQ multiplex PCR; TCRdb's copy has only in-frame clones and leaves some out. The profile shows over 85,000 clones, around 79% of them singletons. This sample is drawn from a study of cytomegalovirus exposure and HLA in healthy donors. Study results and caveats: Later on, analysis showed that most CMV-associated TCR beta chains appeared to be HLA-restricted. Later on, a genetic analysis was performed. It linked a missense variant in DCLRE1C with V- and J-gene trimming of TCR beta.

This clonotype was sampled from a woman aged 25 to 39 in good health and CMV-seronegative. Sequences were obtained from PBMCs. V and J are TRBV27 and TRBJ2-7; 9 bases fit TRBD1. This CDR3 is CASSLIQGAREQYF. The CDR3 DNA reads as TGTGCCAGCAGTTTAATACAGGGGGCTCGCGAGCAGTACTTC.